These 30 T cell receptor beta chains share one sample of origin, sequenced in a study of T cells after yellow fever vaccination. Using its own MiXCR run on the 5' RACE reads, TCRdb lists one record per CDR3 protein. The sample lists about 130,000 distinct CDR3 sequences, roughly 10% occurring once. Source: CD8+ T cells sorted from PBMCs, taken on the day of the yellow fever booster vaccination. Every receptor here comes from a man aged 18 to 30 who received the YFV17D yellow fever vaccine.

CDR3 nucleotide sequence: TGCAGCGTTGGGGGGGAACGGGCCTCTGGGGAGCTGTTTTTT. Translation gives CSVGGERASGELFF. V gene TRBV29-1 combines with J gene TRBJ2-2, with a tentative D call TRBD2 (6 bases). This CDR3 region has 14 residues. CDR1 is SQVTM and CDR2 is ANQGSEA in the germline V gene. V shed 4 bases and J shed 8 bases, with 17 bases lying between them.

This clonotype was seen many times. The chain recombines TRBV7-2 with TRBJ2-7; maybe TRBD2 (7 bases). The V and J ends lost 2 bases and 7 bases respectively, with 18 bases between them. Germline CDR1 SGHTA, CDR2 FQGNSA. CDR3 size: 15 residues. CDR3: CASSLCPAGACEQYV. The CDR3 coding sequence is TGTGCCAGCAGCTTATGTCCGGCGGGGGCTTGTGAGCAGTACGTC.

The rearrangement links TRBV12-3 or TRBV12-4 to TRBJ1-1, with D unclear. Trimming cost V 6 bases and J 2 bases, with 10 bases left between them. This CDR3 has 13 residues. In DNA, the CDR3 is TGTGCCAGCAGCCCGGACCCTAACACTGAAGCTTTCTTT. Amino acids: CASSPDPNTEAFF.

This clonotype showed up just a few times. The CDR3 DNA follows: TGTGCCAGCAGGAAAAGGCCAACAAGGGAAAAACTGTTTTTT. Protein: CASRKRPTREKLFF. The rearrangement joins TRBV21-1 to TRBJ1-4. TRBV21-1 represents a pseudogene. This CDR3 spans 14 amino acids.

This clonotype was recorded at least ten times. V gene TRBV9 combines with J gene TRBJ2-2, with D maybe TRBD2 (6 bases). V lost 4 bases and J 4 bases, leaving 11 bases between the germline ends. The CDR3 has 14 amino acids. Per germline, CDR1 SGDLS and CDR2 YYNGEE. The DNA of the CDR3 is TGTGCCAGCAGCTCGGGGACTTCCACCGGGGAGCTGTTTTTT. Translating it yields CASSSGTSTGELFF.

The J gene is TRBJ1-1, the V gene TRBV6-5; D perhaps matches TRBD1 (6 bases). The length of the CDR3 is 14 residues. CDR1 is MNHEY and CDR2 is SVGAGI in the germline V gene. V was cut by 2 bases and J by 1 base, with 8 bases left in between. The CDR3 reads CASSYGGGNTEAFF. Here the CDR3 DNA reads TGTGCCAGCAGTTACGGAGGGGGGAACACTGAAGCTTTCTTT.

This chain's CDR3 is CASSLESSEAFF. DNA for the CDR3: TGTGCCAGCAGCTTAGAGTCCTCTGAAGCTTTCTTT. V and J are TRBV7-2 and TRBJ1-1; D call uncertain. CDR3 size: 12 residues. The V end lost 1 base, the J end lost 6 bases, and 6 bases lay between the germline ends. CDR1 and CDR2 (germline): SGHTA, FQGNSA.

The table lists this clonotype with a few counts. This chain uses TRBV4-1 with TRBJ1-1; perhaps TRBD1 as D (6 bases). There are 14 residues in the CDR3. Germline CDR1 reads MGHRA; CDR2 reads YSYEKL. Trimming stripped 4 bases from V and 3 bases from J, with 12 bases between. The CDR3 nucleotides are TGCGCCAGCAGCCGAGGACAGCTTGACACTGAAGCTTTCTTT. The encoded protein is CASSRGQLDTEAFF.

There are many counts of this clonotype. This chain joins TRBV6-5 and TRBJ2-2, with no clear D. The CDR3 loop spans 12 amino acids. Germline CDR1 is MNHEY and CDR2 is SVGAGI. Between the trimmed V and J ends, which lost 7 bases and 7 bases, there was a span of 10 bases. This CDR3 reads CASTPNNGELFF. CDR3 DNA: TGTGCCAGCACTCCAAATAACGGGGAGCTGTTTTTT.

This clonotype was observed at least ten times. This chain links TRBV29-1 with TRBJ2-1; 15 nucleotides match TRBD2. The trim removed 7 bases at V and 10 bases at J, leaving 5 bases unmatched. There are 13 residues in the CDR3. Germline V gives CDR1 SQVTM, CDR2 ANQGSEA. CDR3 region: CSGTSGGVNEQFF. CDR3 nucleotides: TGCAGCGGGACTAGCGGGGGGGTGAACGAGCAGTTCTTC.

The rearrangement uses TRBV4-1 and TRBJ2-3; 8 nucleotides line up with TRBD2. Trimming removed 2 bases from V and 5 bases from J; junction bases left unmatched: 9. CDR1 and CDR2 from the germline V gene are MGHRA and YSYEKL. The CDR3 has 16 residues. CDR3 nucleotides: TGCGCCAGCAGCCAAAGGGCTACGGGGGGGGGAGATACGCAGTATTTT. It is translated as CASSQRATGGGDTQYF.

The chain uses TRBV29-1 and TRBJ2-2; the match to TRBD2 covers 7 bases. The CDR3 loop spans 16 amino acids. The V gene end was trimmed by 6 bases and the J gene end by 0 bases; junction bases not matched to a gene: 10. Germline V lookup: CDR1 SQVTM, CDR2 ANQGSEA. The CDR3 here is CSVAILAQTNTGELFF. The CDR3, as DNA: TGCAGCGTCGCCATACTAGCGCAGACGAACACCGGGGAGCTGTTTTTT.

CDR3 in DNA: TGTGCCAGTGGGGATTGGATTGAAGCTTTCTTT. It codes for CASGDWIEAFF. The chain uses TRBV19 and TRBJ1-1; unclear D gene. This CDR3 is 11 amino acids long. Germline assignment: CDR1 LNHDA and CDR2 SQIVND (reference sequence). Between the trimmed V and J ends, which lost 8 bases and 7 bases, there was a span of 11 bases.

This clonotype was counted a few times. A junction boundary mismatches the germline segment, possibly from a read error. This chain links TRBV4-3 with TRBJ2-7; D is ambiguous. This CDR3 is built from 14 residues. From germline, CDR1 is LGHNA and CDR2 YSLEER. Here the CDR3 DNA reads TGCGCCAGCAGCCATACGAATGGATGGGTCGCCTTCTTTTTC. Translated, it gives CASSHTNGWVAFFF.

This clonotype was picked up a small number of times. V and J are TRBV4-2 and TRBJ2-7; D perhaps matches TRBD2 (6 bases). V was clipped by 3 bases and J by 0 bases, with 15 bases between them. CDR1 and CDR2 from the germline V gene are LGHNA and YNFKEQ. The CDR3 loop spans 16 amino acids. CDR3 sequence (DNA): TGTGCCAGCAGCCATGCAGCCAGCGGGTACTCCTACGAGCAGTACTTC. Translating it yields CASSHAASGYSYEQYF.

The V gene is TRBV29-1, the J gene TRBJ2-6, with D uncertain. Germline V gene data show CDR1 as SQVTM and CDR2 as ANQGSEA. Trimming left V 6 bases short and J 1 base short, with 7 bases between. The CDR3 runs to 13 residues. Written as DNA, the CDR3 is TGCAGCGTGCTCCCGTCTGGGGCCAACGTCCTGACTTTC. Its protein product is CSVLPSGANVLTF.

The table lists this clonotype with a few counts. This chain joins TRBV19 and TRBJ1-1; TRBD1 agrees at 9 bases. Germline V gene sequence: CDR1 LNHDA, CDR2 SQIVND (reference sequence). The CDR3 has 15 amino acids. V dropped 6 bases and J dropped 6; count of bases not matched to a gene: 11. CDR3 coding DNA: TGTGCCAGTAGGCCCACAGGGGGCGCGGCCGCTGAAGCTTTCTTT. It translates to CASRPTGGAAAEAFF.

The rearrangement joins TRBV4-1 to TRBJ2-7; 10 nucleotides align to TRBD1. CDR3 length: 16 residues. Unmatched junction bases numbered 5, after V lost 2 bases and J lost 1 base. CDR1 is MGHRA and CDR2 is YSYEKL in the germline V gene. The DNA for the CDR3 is TGCGCCAGCAGCCAAACACCGGGACAGGGGTCCTACGAGCAGTACTTC. Encoded protein: CASSQTPGQGSYEQYF.

The chain joins TRBV7-2 to TRBJ1-1, with D unresolved. The germline V gene encodes CDR1 SGHTA and CDR2 FQGNSA. Trimming cost V 0 bases and J 5 bases, with 16 bases left between them. The CDR3 is made up of 16 amino acids. The CDR3 DNA is TGTGCCAGCAGCTTAGCGGGCCCGGGCCGGGGTACTGAAGCTTTCTTT. It translates to CASSLAGPGRGTEAFF.

This clonotype was detected many times. The chain carries TRBV29-1 and TRBJ1-1; D perhaps matches TRBD1 (5 bases). Germline CDR1 is SQVTM and CDR2 is ANQGSEA. The CDR3 is 14 amino acids. Trimming cost V 7 bases and J 6 bases, with 21 bases left between them. In DNA, the CDR3 is TGCAGCGCTACGATCAGGCCAGGGTCGTCTGAAGCTTTCTTT. Its protein is CSATIRPGSSEAFF.

This clonotype occurred a few times. The genes are TRBV27 and TRBJ1-4; no firm D call. This CDR3 has 13 residues. Germline V CDR1 and CDR2: MNHEY, SMNVEV (reference sequence). V lost 8 bases to trimming and J lost 4 bases, with 11 bases between them. CDR3 bases: TGTGCCAGCGGAGGTCCGTATAATGAAAAACTGTTTTTT. Amino acid sequence: CASGGPYNEKLFF.

This clonotype has more than one count but fewer than ten. The chain has TRBV4-1 and TRBJ2-1; D is uncertain. V shed 2 bases and J shed 10 bases, with 6 bases lying between them. In germline, CDR1 is MGHRA, CDR2 YSYEKL. CDR3 length equals 11 residues. The CDR3 loop reads CASSQNGEQFF. CDR3 coding DNA: TGCGCCAGCAGCCAAAATGGAGAGCAGTTCTTC.

V usage is TRBV4-1 and J usage is TRBJ2-7; D is ambiguous. Germline CDR1 and CDR2: MGHRA and YSYEKL. The V end was cut by 4 bases, the J end by 3 bases, with 10 bases between. The CDR3 is 13 amino acids. This CDR3 is CASSRQVYYEQYF. The CDR3 DNA sequence: TGCGCCAGCAGCCGACAAGTTTACTACGAGCAGTACTTC.

The chain employs TRBV28 and TRBJ2-3, with TRBD1 matching 11 bases. The germline V gene has CDR1 MDHEN and CDR2 SYDVKM. The CDR3 runs to 15 residues. The J segment lost 4 bases and the V segment lost 5 bases, leaving 5 bases of the junction unmatched. The CDR3 nucleotides read TGTGCCAGCAGTCCCGGGACAGGGGGGGCAGATACGCAGTATTTT. Translated, it gives CASSPGTGGADTQYF.

This clonotype has just a few counts. This chain links TRBV11-2 with TRBJ1-1, with 10 positions matching TRBD1. There are 14 residues in the CDR3. V was clipped by 8 bases and J by 0 bases; unmatched bases: 3. The germline gives CDR1 SGHAT, CDR2 FQNNGV. The CDR3 nucleotides read TGTGCCAGCGGGGGACAGGGGTTGAACACTGAAGCTTTCTTT. It codes for CASGGQGLNTEAFF.

This clonotype showed up just a few times. The gene calls are TRBV6-2 or TRBV6-3 and TRBJ2-7; no reliable D call. V lost 2 bases, J lost 3 bases, and 11 bases lay in between. CDR1 is MNHEY and CDR2 is SVGEGT in the germline V gene. This CDR3 has 14 residues. CDR3 sequence reads: CASSYPGFGYEQYF. The CDR3 DNA reads TGTGCCAGCAGTTACCCTGGGTTCGGCTACGAGCAGTACTTC.

The rearrangement uses TRBV7-9 and TRBJ2-3; the D gene is possibly TRBD2 (5 bases). The germline V gene encodes CDR1 SEHNR and CDR2 FQNEAQ (reference sequence). Trimming took off 5 bases at V and 5 bases at J, with 14 bases between the two ends. CDR3 length: 14 residues. The CDR3 protein is CASSDEGSRDTQYF. CDR3 bases: TGTGCCAGCAGCGACGAGGGTTCTAGAGATACGCAGTATTTT.

This clonotype has a handful of counts. The rearrangement joins TRBV25-1 to TRBJ1-2; D unresolved. In germline, CDR1 is MGHDK, CDR2 SYGVNS. This CDR3 is built from 13 residues. Trimming took 4 bases from V and 0 from J, leaving 6 bases between them. CDR3 coding DNA: TGTGCCAGCAGTGGTCAGGCTAACTATGGCTACACCTTC. Its protein product is CASSGQANYGYTF.

The chain carries TRBV4-1 and TRBJ2-3; possible D gene TRBD2, 7 bases. The CDR3 has 15 residues. The germline V gene has CDR1 MGHRA and CDR2 YSYEKL. The V and J ends lost 5 bases and 5 bases respectively, with 17 bases between them. CDR3 loop: CASSSRGGAGDTQYF. The CDR3 nucleotides are TGCGCCAGCAGCAGTAGAGGGGGGGCAGGAGATACGCAGTATTTT.

The chain carries TRBV7-6 and TRBJ2-7; a possible D gene is TRBD1 (6 bases). Germline values: CDR1 SGHVS, CDR2 FNYEAQ. The V gene lost 1 base and the J gene lost 4 bases, with 8 bases spanning the gap. The CDR3 loop spans 13 amino acids. This CDR3 reads CASSLGTEYEQYV. As DNA, the CDR3 is TGTGCCAGCAGCTTAGGGACAGAGTACGAGCAGTACGTC.